The present T cell receptor (beta chain) was sequenced within a study of T cell repertoires in cytomegalovirus infection. Study-level background: Both a matching HLA type and CMV infection were indicated by public TCR beta signatures.

This clonotype appeared many times. This CDR3 spans 14 amino acids. Germline V CDR1 and CDR2: SGHTA, FQGNSA. The V and J ends lost 1 base and 4 bases respectively, with 10 bases between them. TCRdb fed the reads into MiXCR, producing one record per CDR3 protein. The data contain about 200,000 distinct CDR3 sequences, 8% to 10% of them singletons. The specimen was PBMCs. The source of this sequence is a human donor in good health (CMV status not recorded). Some clones in this sample may be carry-over from other donors' samples. This chain connects TRBV7-2 to TRBJ1-2; weak D call: TRBD1 (5 bases). The CDR3 is CASSLEVRAYGYTF. CDR3 bases: TGTGCCAGCAGCTTAGAGGTCAGGGCCTATGGCTACACCTTC.